This T cell receptor beta chain came from a study of shared clonotypes between healthy human individuals. Across the whole study: Aged 18 to 49, the donors were a couple of women and a few men.

Running of the assay took place at deep level. Tens of thousands of T cell genomes, or approximately 190 ng DNA, went into the sorted-subset replicate PCRs. The method was immunoSEQ multiplex PCR; TCRdb's version includes in-frame clones alone and lacks a portion of them. The sample holds more than 850,000 clones; around three quarters are singletons and the top ten take 0.52%. Looked up from germline, CDR1 is SEHNR and CDR2 is FQNEAQ (reference sequence). Trimming removed 1 base from V and 5 bases from J, with 5 bases in between. The CDR3 length is 12 residues. The healthy adult donors were HIV-negative and reported no recent acute infections or vaccinations.

The specimen sequenced was memory CD4+ T cells from PBMCs. Subset: CD45RA-negative fraction. The rearrangement links TRBV7-9 to TRBJ2-5; no clear D. The TCR originated in a man aged 18 to 35 in good health. Some clones in this sample may be carry-over from other donors' samples. The CDR3 is CASSLGAETQYF. For the CDR3, the DNA is TGTGCCAGCAGCTTAGGCGCGGAGACCCAGTACTTC.